The 6 T cell receptor beta chains listed next were all sequenced from one sample in a study of control samples from healthy donors and cancer patients. The assay was immunoSEQ multiplex PCR, and TCRdb's table has in-frame clones only and misses some. The sample contains roughly 92,000 clones, 85% to 90% of which appear only once. What was sequenced was blood. The receptors here all came from a woman aged 60-75 years in good health.

The CDR3 DNA follows: TGTGCCAGCAGTGACCTCCTAACGACAGGAGAGCAGTACTTC. Amino acids: CASSDLLTTGEQYF. J is TRBJ2-7 and V is TRBV2; tentative D call: TRBD1 (6 bases). Germline CDR1 reads SNHLY; CDR2 reads FYNNEI. The ends were cut back, 3 bases at V and 7 bases at J, with 16 bases in the middle. The CDR3 covers 14 residues.

The chain joins TRBV3-1 (or the pseudogene TRBV3-2) to TRBJ1-1; weak D call: TRBD1 (6 bases). Trimming cost V 4 bases and J 11 bases, with 14 bases left between them. The CDR3 is made up of 12 amino acids. The V gene's germline CDR1 is LGHDT and CDR2 YNNKEL (reference sequence). The CDR3 protein is CASSLLGAGAFF. The CDR3 nucleotides read TGTGCCAGCAGCCTGCTGGGGGCCGGGGCTTTCTTT.

The chain combines TRBV5-5 with TRBJ1-1; D not certain. The CDR3 is 12 residues long. The ends were cut back, 4 bases at V and 0 bases at J, with 4 bases in the middle. Germline CDR1 is SGHKS and CDR2 is YYEKEE (reference sequence). This CDR3 is CASSKVNTEAFF. The DNA of the CDR3 is TGTGCCAGCAGCAAGGTGAACACTGAAGCTTTCTTT. The full variable domain, with the rest looked up from reference TRBV5-5 and TRBJ1-1, is DAGVTQSPTHLIKTRGQQVTLRCSPISGHKSVSWYQQVLGQGPQFIFQYYEKEERGRGNFPDRFSARQFPNYSSELNVNALLLGDSALYLCASSKVNTEAFFGQGTRLTVV.

This chain links TRBV24-1 with TRBJ2-1; D gene ambiguous. The germline V gene has CDR1 KGHDR and CDR2 SFDVKD. V lost 2 bases, J lost 8 bases, and 18 bases lay in between. The CDR3 spans 16 residues. CDR3 bases: TGTGCCACCAGTGATTCTAAAACTGAAAGAAGGCATGAGCAGTTCTTC. Translating gives CATSDSKTERRHEQFF.

In regard to this clone: Its ends do not fully match the called genes, so a read error is possible. J is TRBJ2-1 and V is TRBV4-2, with 7 nucleotides matching TRBD2. This CDR3 is built from 16 residues. CDR1 LGHNA and CDR2 YNFKEQ come from the germline V gene. The CDR3 is CASSQEAAGGRDEQFF. The DNA of the CDR3 is TGTGCCAGCAGTCAAGAGGCCGCCGGAGGGAGGGATGAGCAGTTCTTC.

The gene calls are TRBV27 and TRBJ1-2, with 7 bases fitting TRBD1. The junction had 3 bases not matched to a gene; V was cut back by 3 bases and J by 5 bases. Germline CDR1 and CDR2: MNHEY and SMNVEV (reference sequence). The CDR3 contains 13 residues. The CDR3 is CASSFWGQYGYTF. The DNA of the CDR3 is TGTGCCAGCAGTTTTTGGGGACAGTATGGCTACACCTTC.